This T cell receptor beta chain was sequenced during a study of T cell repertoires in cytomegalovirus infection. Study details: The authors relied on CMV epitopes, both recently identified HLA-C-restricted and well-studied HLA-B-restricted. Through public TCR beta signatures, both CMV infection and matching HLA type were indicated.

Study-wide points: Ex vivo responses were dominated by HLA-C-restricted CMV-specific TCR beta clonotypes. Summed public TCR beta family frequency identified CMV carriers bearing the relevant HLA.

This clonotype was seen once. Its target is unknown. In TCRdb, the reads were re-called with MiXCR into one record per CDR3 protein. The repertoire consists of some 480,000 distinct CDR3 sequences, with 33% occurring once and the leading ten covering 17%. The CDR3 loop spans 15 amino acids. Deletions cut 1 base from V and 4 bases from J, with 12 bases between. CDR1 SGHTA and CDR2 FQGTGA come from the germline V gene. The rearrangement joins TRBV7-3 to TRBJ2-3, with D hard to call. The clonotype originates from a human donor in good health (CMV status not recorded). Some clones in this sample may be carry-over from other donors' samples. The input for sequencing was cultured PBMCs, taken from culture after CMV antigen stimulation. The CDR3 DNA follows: TGTGCCAGCAGCTTAAGAAAGGGCCGGCCAGATACGCAGTATTTT. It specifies CASSLRKGRPDTQYF.